These T cell receptor beta chains were read from a single sample in a study of type 1 regulatory T cells. The antigens for these receptors are not known. From the reads, TCRdb called clonotypes with MiXCR, one entry per CDR3 protein. The table lists more than 20,000 distinct CDR3 sequences, just under 75% of them singletons. The material sequenced was cultured T cells, either the whole culture or a sorted T cell fraction (not recorded which). Every receptor here comes from a human donor in good health. The CDR3 runs from the conserved cysteine through the conserved F or W. D genes are given only for firm matches. Part of the rows lack a size; the others show once, few, many or a class for expanded clones.

abundance | j_gene | v_gene | d_gene | CDR3nt | CDR3aa
few | TRBJ2-5 | TRBV20-1 | . | TGCAGTGCTAGAGACGACAGACAAGAGACCCAGTACTTC | CSARDDRQETQYF
once | TRBJ2-7 | TRBV4-3 | TRBD1 | TGCGCCAGCAGCCGGACGGGACAGGGGTCTTACGAGCAGTACTTC | CASSRTGQGSYEQYF
. | TRBJ1-2 | TRBV6-6 | . | TGTGCCAGCACCGGACAGTCAAATTACTATGGCTACACCTTC | CASTGQSNYYGYTF
. | TRBJ1-1 | TRBV18 | TRBD1 | TGTGCCAGCTCACCACCGACCGCAGGGGGAACTGAAGCTTTCTTT | CASSPPTAGGTEAFF
. | TRBJ2-7 | TRBV28 | TRBD1 | TGTGCCAGCAGTTTGAGGGGGCAAGAGCAGTACTTC | CASSLRGQEQYF
. | TRBJ1-2 | TRBV7-9 | . | TGTGCCAGCAGCTCCTTACAGGGAACTAACTATGGCTACACCTTC | CASSSLQGTNYGYTF
once | TRBJ2-1 | TRBV20-1 | TRBD2 | TGCAGTGCTAGGTGGAGCGGGGGCCCGATTCTGGGGAATGAGCAGTTCTTC | CSARWSGGPILGNEQFF
. | TRBJ1-2 | TRBV6-5 | TRBD1 | TGTGCCAGCCGCCCGGGCAGGCGAGGGGGCTCTGGCTATGGCTACACCTTC | CASRPGRRGGSGYGYTF
. | TRBJ2-3 | TRBV11-3 | . | TGTGCCAGCAGCTTAGGATCAGAGGATATAACAGATACGCAGTATTTT | CASSLGSEDITDTQYF
. | TRBJ2-3 | TRBV12-3/TRBV12-4 | . | TGTGCCATCCCCCCTTCTTGGATAGTTCCATACACAGATACGCAGTATTTT | CAIPPSWIVPYTDTQYF
. | TRBJ2-5 | TRBV24-1 | . | TGTGCCACCAGTGATTCAAAGGGTTGGAGAGAGACCCAGTACTTC | CATSDSKGWRETQYF
few | TRBJ2-1 | TRBV10-2 | . | TGCGCCAGCAGAGACTCAGCCAAGACCGAGCAGTTCTTC | CASRDSAKTEQFF
. | TRBJ2-1 | TRBV5-1 | . | TGCGCCAGCAGCTTGACTCAGTTTTTCGATGAGCAGTTCTTC | CASSLTQFFDEQFF
. | TRBJ1-6 | TRBV20-1 | . | TGCAGTGCTAGAGATAGGGTCAGGGTTAGTTCACCCCTCCACTTT | CSARDRVRVSSPLHF
. | TRBJ2-3 | TRBV4-2 | . | TGTGCCAGCAGTCCTGAAGCGACAGATACGCAGTATTTT | CASSPEATDTQYF
few | TRBJ1-2 | TRBV20-1 | TRBD1 | TGCAGTGCTGACCGGGACAGGTTTAACTATGGCTACACCTTC | CSADRDRFNYGYTF
. | TRBJ1-2 | TRBV7-9 | TRBD1 | TGTGCCAGCAGCTTAGTTGGGACAGAGTATGGCTACACCTTC | CASSLVGTEYGYTF
. | TRBJ1-1 | TRBV27 | . | TGTGTCACCAGGCAGGGAGGGGGCACTGAAGCTTTCTTT | CVTRQGGGTEAFF
. | TRBJ2-3 | TRBV3-1 | . | TGTGCCAGCAGCCAAGTTGGGTCTAGCACAGATACGCAGTATTTT | CASSQVGSSTDTQYF
few | TRBJ2-2 | TRBV7-9 | . | TGTGCCAGCAGCTTATCTCCTGGCGGGGAGCTGTTTTTT | CASSLSPGGELFF
. | TRBJ1-2 | TRBV7-9 | TRBD1 | TGTGCCGGGGCCCGACAGGGAACCTATGGCTACACCTTC | CAGARQGTYGYTF
. | TRBJ2-3 | TRBV5-4 | TRBD2 | TGTGCCAGCACCTTCTATAGCGGGGGGGCCGGCACAGATACGCAGTATTTT | CASTFYSGGAGTDTQYF
. | TRBJ2-7 | TRBV7-9 | TRBD1 | TGTGCCAGCAGCCCGGGACAGGGGTTCCAAAAGTTGTACTTC | CASSPGQGFQKLYF
. | TRBJ2-5 | TRBV4-1 | . | TGCGCCAGCAGCCAAGATCAGTGGAACCAAGAGACCCAGTACTTC | CASSQDQWNQETQYF
few | TRBJ2-3 | TRBV7-2 | TRBD2 | TGTGCCAGCAGCTTCGGTAGCGGGGTGGCGCAGTATTTT | CASSFGSGVAQYF
. | TRBJ2-7 | TRBV4-1 | TRBD2 | TGCGCCAGCAGCCCCCGGACTAGCAACGAGCAGTACTTC | CASSPRTSNEQYF
. | TRBJ2-5 | TRBV5-1 | . | TGTGCCAGCAGGCAGCCGGGAGCCGGGGAGACCCAGTACTTC | CASRQPGAGETQYF